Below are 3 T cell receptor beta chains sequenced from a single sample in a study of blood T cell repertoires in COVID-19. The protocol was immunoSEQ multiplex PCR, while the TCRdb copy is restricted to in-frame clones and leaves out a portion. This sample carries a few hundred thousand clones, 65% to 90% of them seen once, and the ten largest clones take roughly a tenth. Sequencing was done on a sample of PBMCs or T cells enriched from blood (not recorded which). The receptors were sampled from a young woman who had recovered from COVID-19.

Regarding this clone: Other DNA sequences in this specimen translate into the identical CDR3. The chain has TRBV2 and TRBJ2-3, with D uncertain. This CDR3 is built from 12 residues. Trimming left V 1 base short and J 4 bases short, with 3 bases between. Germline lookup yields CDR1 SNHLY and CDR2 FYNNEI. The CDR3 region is CASSEVADTQYF. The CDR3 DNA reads TGTGCCAGCAGTGAAGTCGCAGATACGCAGTATTTT.

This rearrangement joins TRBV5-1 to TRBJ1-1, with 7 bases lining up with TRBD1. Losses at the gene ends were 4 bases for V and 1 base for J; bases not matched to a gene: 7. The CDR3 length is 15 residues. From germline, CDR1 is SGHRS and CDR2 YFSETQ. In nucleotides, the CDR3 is TGCGCCAGCAGCCAGGGACAGCTGCAGAACACTGAAGCTTTCTTT. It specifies CASSQGQLQNTEAFF.

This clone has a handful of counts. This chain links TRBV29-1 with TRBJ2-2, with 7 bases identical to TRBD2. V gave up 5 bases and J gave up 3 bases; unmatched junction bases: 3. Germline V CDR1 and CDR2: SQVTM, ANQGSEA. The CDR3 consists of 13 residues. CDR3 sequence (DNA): TGCAGCGTTTTGCGGGAGTACACCGGGGAGCTGTTTTTT. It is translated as CSVLREYTGELFF.